This TCR beta chain was retrieved from a study of cytotoxic CD8 clonotypes in ibrutinib-treated CLL. Study at large: For this cohort, patients were ten to twelve relapsed/refractory and some 15 treatment-naive, while 17 were IGHV unmutated.

Trimming removed 5 bases from V and 7 bases from J, with 15 bases in between. CDR3 length equals 13 residues. CDR1 is MNHEY and CDR2 is SVGAGI in the germline V gene. Sequencing was designed to attain a depth spanning 1 in 200,000 to 1 in 1 million T cells. Using immunoSEQ multiplex PCR, the repertoire was profiled, and TCRdb retains in-frame clones only, with some absent. This table has about 200,000 clones, more than 75% appearing once. This clone is deemed medium-sized. The sequence was collected from a human donor with chronic lymphocytic leukemia. V gene TRBV6-5 combines with J gene TRBJ2-7, with D possibly being TRBD1 or TRBD2 (6 bases each). The sequencing here drew on PBMCs, taken after 12 months of ibrutinib treatment. CDR3 amino acids: CASSISGALEQYF. The CDR3 bases are TGTGCCAGCAGTATTTCGGGGGCCTTGGAGCAGTACTTC.